Described below is a single TCR beta chain sequence and its context. Its antigen is still unknown. No quality values exist for individual bases; no much larger clone is one base distant. The CDR3 starts with the cysteine, ends with the phenylalanine, and has 15 residues. The kept DNA is CDR3 alone, 45 bases in frame from the first base. CDR1 and CDR2 were assigned from the germline V gene as MDHEN and SYDVKM. The V end gives up 5 bases and the J end 4 bases, leaving 6 bases in the junction not matched to a gene. The immunoSEQ Assay, a bias-controlled multiplex PCR, was used to amplify TCRbeta CDR3 regions from genomic DNA. Regarding the original processing steps: Within the assay, amplification of reference gene primers was used to estimate how many nucleated cells each sample contained. To quantify the absolute abundance of each unique TCRbeta CDR3 rearrangement, sequence reads were collapsed and filtered. For each sample, productive Simpson clonality was calculated as the square root of Simpson's diversity index over productive rearrangements. The table comes from immuneACCESS by way of TCRdb, which keeps in-frame sequences with V and J called. Part of the clones is missing from these tables; in studies checked, under half for an unresolved V gene and the rest for unknown reasons. The D gene and trimming were derived from the DNA, and the V and J assignments and clone size from that table. The sample includes around 250,000 clones, with 75% to 90% observed a single time. The top ten hold approximately 2% of the sample.

The data derive from a study of blood T cell repertoires in COVID-19 (TCRdb year 2020). About the full investigation: The collaborator samples originated in the United States, Italy and Spain and spanned the acute and convalescent phases of COVID-19. The repertoires were released in a freely available public database meant as a resource for research on the immune response to SARS-CoV-2. Samples came from the ongoing ImmuneRACE study (first 160 participants) plus 1,254 subjects from 6 global collaborators. The dataset comprised deeply sampled blood TCRbeta repertoires from subjects exposed to, actively infected with, or recovered from COVID-19. Sample metadata almost always included a de-identified subject ID, COVID-19 status, age in years and sex. Where HLA class I and class II types were available, the types were taken from metadata supplied by the sample provider, not from assay-based typing. The material from the prospective study consisted of cDNA or gDNA derived from T cells, B-cell-depleted T cells, or PBMCs. What the authors observed across the whole study: How much clinical and demographic metadata was included differed by source and by participant, and the metadata was provided uncurated.

Participants in the prospective study were aged roughly 18 to 89 years, lived in 20 to 30 United States geographic areas, and enrolled through a virtual design. To assign participants to cohorts, the prospective study relied on clinical history that participants themselves reported in a screening survey and a study questionnaire. Recovered participants in ImmuneRACE Cohort 3 were defined by two consecutive negative NP/OP PCR tests, clearance by a healthcare professional, or resolution of symptoms. In the prospective study, whole blood, serum and a nasopharyngeal or oropharyngeal swab were collected from each participant by mobile phlebotomists. Prospective study participants could optionally give additional blood draws and questionnaires over an approximately two-month period. Before DNA extraction, blood samples from the prospective study were shipped at room temperature or frozen.

This chain is built from TRBV28 and TRBJ2-3, with 10 junctional bases fitting TRBD2. The sequenced material came from PBMCs or T cells enriched from blood (not recorded which). The source of this sequence is a woman between 45 and 60 years old who had recovered from COVID-19. The DNA is as follows: TGTGCCAGCAGTGTGGCTAGCGGGAGTGCAGATACGCAGTATTTT. Its coded protein is CASSVASGSADTQYF.